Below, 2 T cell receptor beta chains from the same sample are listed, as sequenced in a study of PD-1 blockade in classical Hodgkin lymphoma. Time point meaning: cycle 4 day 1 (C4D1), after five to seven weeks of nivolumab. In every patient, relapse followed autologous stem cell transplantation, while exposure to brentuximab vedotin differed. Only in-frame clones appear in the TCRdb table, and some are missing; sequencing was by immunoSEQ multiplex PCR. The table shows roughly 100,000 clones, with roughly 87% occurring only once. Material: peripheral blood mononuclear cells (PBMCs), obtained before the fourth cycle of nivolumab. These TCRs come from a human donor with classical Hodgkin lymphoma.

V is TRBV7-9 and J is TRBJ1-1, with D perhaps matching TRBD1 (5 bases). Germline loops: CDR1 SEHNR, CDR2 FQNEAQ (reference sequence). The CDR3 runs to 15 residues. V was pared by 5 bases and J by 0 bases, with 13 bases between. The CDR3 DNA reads TGTGCCAGCAGCCCACCGACAGACCTGAACACTGAAGCTTTCTTT. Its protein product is CASSPPTDLNTEAFF.

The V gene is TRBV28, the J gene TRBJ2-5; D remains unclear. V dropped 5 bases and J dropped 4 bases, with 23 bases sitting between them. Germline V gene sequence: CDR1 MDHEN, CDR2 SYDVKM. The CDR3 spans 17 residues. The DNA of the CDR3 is TGTGCCAGCAGTGGCGGACCACCTAACACCATTATAGAGACCCAGTACTTC. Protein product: CASSGGPPNTIIETQYF. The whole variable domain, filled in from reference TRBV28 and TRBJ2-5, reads DVKVTQSSRYLVKRTGEKVFLECVQDMDHENMFWYRQDPGLGLRLIYFSYDVKMKEKGDIPEGYSVSREKKERFSLILESASTNQTSMYLCASSGGPPNTIIETQYFGPGTRLLVL.